This entry lists 15 T cell receptor beta chains sequenced from one sample in a study of cytomegalovirus exposure and HLA in healthy donors (dated by TCRdb to 2016 to 2017). Library preparation employed the immunoSEQ multiplex PCR assay. The multiplex PCR relied on a mix of 60 forward primers for TCR Vbeta segments and 13 reverse primers for TCR Jbeta segments. TCRdb carries this immuneACCESS record with in-frame sequences only. Its versions omit some clonotypes, under half of them owing to an unresolved V gene in the studies checked, with the rest unexplained. The sample table records about 240,000 clones; around 80% of these occur just once. About 8% of the sample belongs to the ten largest clones. The material sequenced was PBMCs. The receptors were sampled from a woman aged 55-69 years in good health and CMV-seropositive.

As to this clone: Different DNA sequences within this sample yield the same CDR3. The V call is TRBV9, the J call TRBJ2-3; D call uncertain. The CDR3 loop spans 12 amino acids. From germline, CDR1 is SGDLS and CDR2 YYNGEE. V was cut by 0 bases and J by 6 bases, with 5 bases left in between. The CDR3 here is CASSVERDTQYF. CDR3 in DNA: TGTGCCAGCAGCGTAGAGAGGGATACGCAGTATTTT.

The chain has TRBV5-1 and TRBJ2-5; 7 positions match TRBD1. J gave up 2 bases and V 2 bases, and 6 bases lay outside the gene matches. This CDR3 is 15 amino acids long. Germline loops: CDR1 SGHRS, CDR2 YFSETQ. CDR3 residues: CASSFQGQSQETQYF. The CDR3 DNA follows: TGCGCCAGCAGCTTTCAGGGACAGTCTCAAGAGACCCAGTACTTC.

V gene TRBV18 combines with J gene TRBJ1-2; perhaps TRBD1 as D (5 bases). This CDR3 contains 15 residues. V lost 6 bases and J 4 bases, leaving 18 bases between the germline ends. Germline V gives CDR1 KGHSH, CDR2 LQKENI. The CDR3 region is CASSPWDGGTYGYTF. The CDR3 DNA reads as TGTGCCAGCTCTCCATGGGACGGAGGGACCTATGGCTACACCTTC.

J is TRBJ2-3 and V is TRBV4-2, with D unclear. The CDR3 has 15 residues. Between the trimmed V and J ends, which lost 0 bases and 5 bases, there was a span of 12 bases. Germline V gene data show CDR1 as LGHNA and CDR2 as YNFKEQ. The CDR3 reads CASSQDPSGQDTQYF. The CDR3, as DNA: TGTGCCAGCAGCCAAGATCCGAGTGGTCAAGATACGCAGTATTTT.

As DNA, the CDR3 is TGTGCCAGCAGCTTTACTAGCGGACCAAGTAATGAGCAGTTCTTC. Its translation: CASSFTSGPSNEQFF. V is TRBV7-9 and J is TRBJ2-1; 8 bases fit TRBD2. This CDR3 has 15 residues. Trimming removed 3 bases from V and 7 bases from J; junction bases left unmatched: 8. Germline assignment: CDR1 SEHNR and CDR2 FQNEAQ (reference sequence).

This clone was detected only once. V gene TRBV11-2 combines with J gene TRBJ2-2, with a possible D match to TRBD2 (6 bases). Trimming left V 3 bases short and J 2 bases short, with 13 bases between. Germline CDR1 SGHAT, CDR2 FQNNGV. This CDR3 spans 16 amino acids. CDR3 bases: TGTGCCAGCAGCTTGTTAGCGGCACTAAACACCGGGGAGCTGTTTTTT. This encodes CASSLLAALNTGELFF. Filled out from reference TRBV11-2 and TRBJ2-2, the complete variable domain reads EAGVAQSPRYKIIEKRQSVAFWCNPISGHATLYWYQQILGQGPKLLIQFQNNGVVDDSQLPKDRFSAERLKGVDSTLKIQPAKLEDSAVYLCASSLLAALNTGELFFGEGSRLTVL.

The genes are TRBV30 and TRBJ1-1; 9 bases match TRBD1. Germline V CDR1 and CDR2: GTSNPN, SVGIG (reference sequence). Unmatched junction bases numbered 8, after V lost 3 bases and J lost 12 bases. The CDR3 covers 12 residues. CDR3 region: CAWRQGARSPFF. The CDR3 coding sequence is TGTGCCTGGAGACAGGGGGCGCGGTCCCCTTTCTTT.

This chain links TRBV7-9 with TRBJ1-3; 8 positions match TRBD2. Gene TRBJ2-2 matches the end of the DNA better, so the J call may be wrong. From germline, CDR1 is SEHNR and CDR2 FQNEAQ (reference sequence). The CDR3 covers 16 residues. CDR3 residues: CASSLAPGTSTGELFF. Written as DNA, the CDR3 is TGTGCCAGCAGCTTAGCCCCCGGGACTAGCACCGGGGAGCTGTTTTTT.

The chain has TRBV5-1 and TRBJ2-1; 11 bases agree with TRBD2. In germline, CDR1 is SGHRS, CDR2 YFSETQ. This CDR3 spans 15 amino acids. Unmatched junction bases numbered 7, after V lost 5 bases and J lost 6 bases. CDR3 nucleotides: TGCGCCAGCAGGTCCACTAGCGGGAGAAGCAATGAGCAGTTCTTC. Its translation is CASRSTSGRSNEQFF. The full variable domain, rest sourced from reference TRBV5-1 and TRBJ2-1, is KAGVTQTPRYLIKTRGQQVTLSCSPISGHRSVSWYQQTPGQGLQFLFEYFSETQRNKGNFPGRFSGRQFSNSRSEMNVSTLELGDSALYLCASRSTSGRSNEQFFGPGTRLTVL.

The chain combines TRBV6-1 with TRBJ2-1; D perhaps matches TRBD2 (6 bases). V was cut by 3 bases and J by 2 bases, with 8 bases left in between. CDR3 length equals 14 residues. Germline V lookup: CDR1 MNHNS, CDR2 SASEGT. CDR3 sequence (DNA): TGTGCCAGCAGTGAGGGACTTCCCTACAATGAGCAGTTCTTC. This codes for CASSEGLPYNEQFF.

The chain couples TRBV18 to TRBJ2-5; unclear D gene. The CDR3 covers 13 residues. The germline V gene has CDR1 KGHSH and CDR2 LQKENI. V was cut by 4 bases and J by 5 bases, with 11 bases left in between. The CDR3 nucleotides read TGTGCCAGCTCACGGTCTTACGGGGAGACCCAGTACTTC. Its translation: CASSRSYGETQYF.

The V call is TRBV28, the J call TRBJ2-7; TRBD1 agrees at 9 bases. Germline assignment: CDR1 MDHEN and CDR2 SYDVKM. The J segment lost 2 bases and the V segment lost 8 bases, leaving 10 bases of the junction unmatched. The CDR3 is made up of 15 amino acids. CDR3 DNA sequence: TGTGCCAGCCCGCCCCCGGGACAGGGCACCTACGAGCAGTACTTC. This gives the protein CASPPPGQGTYEQYF.

This chain links TRBV30 with TRBJ1-1; tentatively, D is TRBD1 (6 bases). V dropped 2 bases and J dropped 0 bases, with 10 bases sitting between them. CDR3 length equals 14 residues. The germline CDR1 and CDR2 sequences are GTSNPN and SVGIG (reference sequence). For the CDR3, the DNA is TGTGCCTGGAGTCCGGGACACATGAACACTGAAGCTTTCTTT. It encodes CAWSPGHMNTEAFF. Using reference TRBV30 and TRBJ1-1 for the parts outside the CDR3, the full variable domain is SQTIHQWPATLVQPVGSPLSLECTVEGTSNPNLYWYRQAAGRGLQLLFYSVGIGQISSEVPQNLSASRPQDRQFILSSKKLLLSDSGFYLCAWSPGHMNTEAFFGQGTRLTVV.

Note on this clone: A read error may produce the germline difference seen at one junction end. The V and J genes are TRBV29-1 and TRBJ1-1; TRBD1 might be the D (6 bases). From germline, CDR1 is SQVTM and CDR2 ANQGSEA. CDR3 length equals 10 residues. The CDR3 nucleotides are TGCAGCGTTTGGGACACCCAGTCAGATTTT. It codes for CSVWDTQSDF.

The rearrangement joins TRBV6-5 to TRBJ2-7; no clear D gene. Deletions cut 2 bases from V and 2 bases from J, with 4 bases between. Germline V gives CDR1 MNHEY, CDR2 SVGAGI. CDR3 length: 12 amino acids. The CDR3 sequence is CASSYSPYEQYF. CDR3 sequence (DNA): TGTGCCAGCAGTTACAGCCCCTACGAGCAGTACTTC.